Listed below are T cell receptor beta chains from one sample, sequenced in a study of identifying expanded T cells in peripheral blood. Sequencing used immunoSEQ multiplex PCR; TCRdb keeps in-frame clones, though not all of them. The sample shows about 110,000 clones, 85% to 90% of them seen only once. Sequencing was done on a sample of blood. The receptors derive from a person between 18 and 75 years old in good health. The CDR3 runs from the conserved cysteine through the conserved F or W. A D gene is named only where the DNA matches it firmly. Some rows have no size entry. The others give once, few or many, or a class for an expanded clone.

>TRBV15|-|TRBD1|TRBJ2-7
TGTGCCACCGGAAAGGGACAGGGCTACGAGCAGTACTTC
CATGKGQGYEQYF
>TRBV14|few|-|TRBJ2-7
TGTGCCAGCAGCCATTGGGTGGGCCGCGAGCAGTACTTC
CASSHWVGREQYF
>TRBV7-2|once|-|TRBJ2-6
TGTGCCAGCAGCTCCTCGCGGACTGGGGCCAACGTCCTGACTTTC
CASSSSRTGANVLTF
>TRBV25-1|-|TRBD2|TRBJ2-7
TGTGCCAGCAGTTTGCCGACTAGCGGGGACTCCTACGAGCAGTACTTC
CASSLPTSGDSYEQYF
>TRBV11-2|-|TRBD1|TRBJ2-3
TGTGCCAGCAGAAAGACAGGGGGAACAGATACGCAGTATTTT
CASRKTGGTDTQYF
>TRBV27|few|TRBD1|TRBJ1-6
TGTGCCAGCACGGACAGGGGGCGGTTTTATAATTCACCCCTCCACTTT
CASTDRGRFYNSPLHF
>TRBV28|-|-|TRBJ1-2
TGTGCCAGCAGACTAAGCGGGCTGCGGGGCTACACCTTC
CASRLSGLRGYTF
>TRBV27|-|TRBD1|TRBJ1-2
TGTGCCAGCAGTTTGGGACAGGGCTATGGCTACACCTTC
CASSLGQGYGYTF
>TRBV2|few|-|TRBJ1-5
TGTGCCAGCAGGGAGGGGCAGCCCCAGCATTTT
CASREGQPQHF
>TRBV5-5|-|-|TRBJ2-1
TGTGCCAGCAGCTTGTGGGGTCCCAATGAGCAGTTCTTC
CASSLWGPNEQFF
>TRBV30|-|-|TRBJ2-5
TGTGCCTGGAGTACGGGGCAGGGGGAGACCCAGTACTTC
CAWSTGQGETQYF
>TRBV18|-|TRBD2|TRBJ2-7
TGTGCCAGCTCACAACCAAGCGGGGGGGCGTACGAGCAGTACTTC
CASSQPSGGAYEQYF
>TRBV7-2|-|TRBD2|TRBJ2-1
TGTGCCAGCAGCTCCTCTCACGGCGGGGGTAATGAGCAGTTCTTC
CASSSSHGGGNEQFF
>TRBV7-9|-|TRBD1|TRBJ1-1
TGTGCCAGCAGCTCCCTAGGACAGGGGAACACTGAAGCTTTCTTT
CASSSLGQGNTEAFF
>TRBV6-4|-|-|TRBJ1-1
TGTGCCAGCAGTGACTCTTATGGGGGAGCTTTCTTT
CASSDSYGGAFF
>TRBV6-9|many|-|TRBJ1-1
TGTGCCAGCAGTTATAATACGGTCGGAGGGGGATCAGCTTTCTTT
CASSYNTVGGGSAFF
>TRBV18|once|TRBD1|TRBJ2-6
TGTGCCAGCTCGCCGGGACAGGGGCGCTCTGGGGCCAACGTCCTGACTTTC
CASSPGQGRSGANVLTF
>TRBV13|-|-|TRBJ1-2
TGTGCCAGCAGCTTAGACAGGTTCAACTATGGCTACACCTTC
CASSLDRFNYGYTF
>TRBV6-5|-|-|TRBJ2-1
TGTGCCAGCAGTTCGGCGCGAAATGAGCAGTTCTTC
CASSSARNEQFF
>TRBV7-2|-|TRBD2|TRBJ2-7
TGTGCCAGCAGCCGAGAGCGCTCGGGACTAGCGGGACTGTCCTACGAGCAGTACTTC
CASSRERSGLAGLSYEQYF
>TRBV6-6|-|-|TRBJ1-5
TGTGCCAGCAGCTTAATGGACGGTCAGCCCCAGCATTTT
CASSLMDGQPQHF
>TRBV5-6|-|-|TRBJ2-3
TGTGCCAGCAGCTTGGTTGGGGCAGGGACGCAGTATTTT
CASSLVGAGTQYF
>TRBV7-2|few|-|TRBJ1-2
TGTGCCAGCAGCTTAGGTCCGAGGGGCGTAGGCTATGGCTACACCTTC
CASSLGPRGVGYGYTF
>TRBV25-1|-|-|TRBJ1-3
TGTGCCAGCAGTGGAGGAGGAAACACCATATATTTT
CASSGGGNTIYF
>TRBV7-9|-|TRBD2|TRBJ2-3
TGTGCCAGCAGCAACGTAGCGGGGGGCACAGATACGCAGTATTTT
CASSNVAGGTDTQYF
>TRBV27|-|-|TRBJ2-3
TGTGCCAGCCGGACACTAGGGGATACGCAGTATTTT
CASRTLGDTQYF
>TRBV27|-|TRBD1|TRBJ1-2
TGTGCCAGCAGTTCCGTGACCGGGGCCGGGACAGGATATGGCTACACCTTC
CASSSVTGAGTGYGYTF
>TRBV4-3|-|-|TRBJ1-1
TGCGCCAGCAGCCAAGAATTGAACACTGAAGCTTTCTTT
CASSQELNTEAFF
>TRBV14|-|TRBD1|TRBJ2-3
TGTGCCAGCAGCCAACCCCGGGCCATGACAGGGGCTAGCACAGATACGCAGTATTTT
CASSQPRAMTGASTDTQYF
>TRBV11-2|-|-|TRBJ1-6
TGTGCCAGCAGCCACGATCCCCCAGGGAATTCACCCCTCCACTTT
CASSHDPPGNSPLHF
>TRBV7-2|-|-|TRBJ2-1
TGTGCCAGCAGCCCCCAGACCGGGGATGAGCAGTTCTTC
CASSPQTGDEQFF
>TRBV7-2|-|-|TRBJ1-2
TGTGCCAGCAGCTTAGCTCCAGCGCCGTTCTATGGCTACACCTTC
CASSLAPAPFYGYTF
>TRBV28|-|-|TRBJ1-5
TGTGCCAGCAGTTTATCGGGTCGCCCTTATCAGCCCCAGCATTTT
CASSLSGRPYQPQHF
>TRBV28|-|TRBD2|TRBJ2-3
TGTGCCAGCAGTTTGCTCGGGACTAGCGGCCCAGATACGCAGTATTTT
CASSLLGTSGPDTQYF
>TRBV2|-|TRBD1|TRBJ2-7
TGTGCCAGCAGTGAGCGGGACAGGGTCGCTCGCAGAGGTGGGTACTTC
CASSERDRVARRGGYF
>TRBV11-3|-|-|TRBJ2-1
TGTGCCAAATTCCTGAGGGAAGACCGGAATACTTACAATGAGCAGTTCTTC
CAKFLREDRNTYNEQFF
>TRBV15|-|-|TRBJ1-5
TGTGCCACCAGCAGAGGTCCGGCCAATCAGCCCCAGCATTTT
CATSRGPANQPQHF
>TRBV21-1|-|-|TRBJ2-7
TGTGCCAGCAGAGCCACCCGGACGGTATCCTACGAGCAGTACTTC
CASRATRTVSYEQYF
>TRBV11-3|-|TRBD2|TRBJ2-5
TGTGCCAGCAGCTTAGCAATATCCGGGACTAGCGGGGGGCCGTCAGAGACCCAGTACTTC
CASSLAISGTSGGPSETQYF
>TRBV7-9|-|-|TRBJ1-5
TGTGCCAGCAGCCGGACGGCTCAGCCCCAGCATTTT
CASSRTAQPQHF
>TRBV28|-|-|TRBJ2-7
TGTGCCAGCAGTTTATACAGATCGGCTCGGCACGAGCAGTACTTC
CASSLYRSARHEQYF
>TRBV29-1|-|TRBD2|TRBJ2-3
TGCAGCGCCGTCCCCCTTGAGAGCGGGGGGGCCGGGGATACGCAGTATTTT
CSAVPLESGGAGDTQYF
>TRBV30|-|-|TRBJ1-2
TGTGCCTGGAGTCCTCTCAATGTTAACTATGGCTACACCTTC
CAWSPLNVNYGYTF
>TRBV21-1|-|-|TRBJ2-4
TGTGCCAGCAGCCATTGGTCCGGAGGGGCCAAAAACATTCAGTACTTC
CASSHWSGGAKNIQYF
>TRBV28|-|-|TRBJ1-6
TGTGCCAGCATTGCGGGGGGCACCTATAATTCACCCCTCCACTTT
CASIAGGTYNSPLHF
>TRBV6-5|-|TRBD1|TRBJ1-1
TGTGCCAGCAGCCGGGGACAGGCCAACACTGAAGCTTTCTTT
CASSRGQANTEAFF
>TRBV28|-|-|TRBJ1-2
TGTGCCAGCAGCTACGCCGGGACACCTGGCGGGGGCTACACCTTC
CASSYAGTPGGGYTF
>TRBV20-1|-|-|TRBJ1-1
TGCAGTGCTATCGGGAGCACTGAAGCTTTCTTT
CSAIGSTEAFF
>TRBV25-1|-|-|TRBJ1-2
TGTGCCAGCAGTGAGAGTAACTTAATTAACTATGGCTACACCTTC
CASSESNLINYGYTF
>TRBV19|-|-|TRBJ2-1
TGTGCCAGTAGTATTCTTAGCTCCTACAATGAGCAGTTCTTC
CASSILSSYNEQFF
>TRBV28|-|TRBD1|TRBJ1-2
TGTGCCAGCAGTACGCCGGGACAGGGCGGAAACTATGGCTACACCTTC
CASSTPGQGGNYGYTF
>TRBV6-4|-|-|TRBJ1-6
TGTGCCAGCAGTGACCCCCAACAGGTCTCTCTCCAATACCTCTCCTATAATTCACCCCTCCACTTT
CASSDPQQVSLQYLSYNSPLHF
>TRBV5-7|-|-|TRBJ1-2
TGTGCCAGCAGCTTGGTGGGGGGTGGCTATGGCTACACCTTC
CASSLVGGGYGYTF
>TRBV21-1|once|-|TRBJ2-5
TGTGCCAGCAGCAAGATCGGGACAGGGGGCCCGGAGACCCAGTACTTC
CASSKIGTGGPETQYF
>TRBV5-1|-|-|TRBJ2-5
TGCGCCAGCAGCGCGTTCACCTCACGGGAGACCCAGTACTTC
CASSAFTSRETQYF